In its sample, the clone carrying this T cell receptor beta chain was seen a few times. The antigen is not known. Sequenced material consisted of expressed TCRB transcripts (all of the isolated RNA was reverse transcribed). Some clones are missing from TCRdb's copy, which holds only in-frame ones; the method was immunoSEQ multiplex PCR. The table lists a few hundred thousand clones, over 8.5% of them singletons, with about 0.63% in the top ten. This entry is derived from a study of beta chain features in type 1 diabetes. CD45RO/CCR7/CD25/CD127/CD95/CD27 separated CD4+ naive, central memory, regulatory and stem cell-like memory cells by sorting. Sorted cells reached over 95% purity in every population. Overall study results and limits: Individuals with type 1 diabetes displayed fewer insertions and more deletions at VDJ junctions. Naive, central memory and Treg TCRB repertoires seemed to resemble each other more closely in patients than they did in healthy donors. A moderate, significant TCRB CDR3 shortening appeared in type 1 diabetes across four CD4+ subsets.

The sequenced material came from central memory CD4+ T cells from blood. The clonotype was recovered from a man aged 25-40 years with type 1 diabetes.

The CDR3 reads CASTRPLGKGGSSYNEQFF. CDR3 sequence (DNA): TGTGCCAGCACCCGGCCATTAGGGAAGGGGGGGTCATCCTACAATGAGCAGTTCTTC. The chain couples TRBV28 to TRBJ2-1, with D perhaps TRBD2 (7 bases). The CDR3 totals 19 residues. Germline CDR1 and CDR2: MDHEN and SYDVKM. Trimming cost V 7 bases and J 1 base, with 26 bases left between them.